Sequencing of this TCR beta chain was carried out in a study of regulatory T cells in long-lasting Graves disease. At least ten counts were recorded for this clonotype. Its antigen remains unknown. Sample time point: newly diagnosed GD, antithyroid drugs for less than 3 months. After RNA was extracted from PBMCs, the TCR library was made from it. Each patient gave 8.5 to 10 milliliters of EDTA-anticoagulated peripheral blood. General observations from the study: Persistent Graves' patients showed a TCR diversity that was lower than that of newly diagnosed ones.

The CDR3 is made up of 14 amino acids. Trimming cost V 7 bases and J 4 bases; bases outside gene matches: 5. Germline V gene sequence: CDR1 SGHRS, CDR2 YFSETQ. Arm-PCR of CDR3 regions and iRepertoire HTBI primers were the basis on which TCR beta libraries were built. Via MiXCR, TCRdb re-called the multiplex PCR reads, giving one row per CDR3 protein. Of roughly 250,000 distinct CDR3 sequences listed, approximately 18% are singletons. This sample was shared with a second study, whose subject was T cells in Graves' hyperthyroidism and ophthalmopathy.

The sample was peripheral blood mononuclear cells (PBMCs), taken at new diagnosis, from a patient treated with antithyroid drugs. This chain connects TRBV5-1 to TRBJ2-3; 11 bases line up with TRBD1. The TCR comes from a young woman with Graves disease. The DNA for the CDR3 is TGCGCCAGCGGACAGGGGGCAATCGCAGATACGCAGTATTTT. It encodes CASGQGAIADTQYF. Drawing the rest from reference TRBV5-1 and TRBJ2-3, the complete variable domain is KAGVTQTPRYLIKTRGQQVTLSCSPISGHRSVSWYQQTPGQGLQFLFEYFSETQRNKGNFPGRFSGRQFSNSRSEMNVSTLELGDSALYLCASGQGAIADTQYFGPGTRLTVL.